The 24 T cell receptor beta chains presented below share a single source sample, sequenced in a study of shared clonotypes between healthy human individuals. TCRdb's table, derived via immunoSEQ multiplex PCR, lists solely in-frame clones and lacks some. The sample consists of millions of clones, approximately 95% of them appearing once. Sequences were obtained from naive CD4+ T cells from PBMCs. Subset given: CD45RA+ positively selected. Every receptor here comes from a man younger than 35 in good health. Some clones in this sample may be carry-over from other donors' samples.

The genes are TRBV11-2 and TRBJ1-2; possibly TRBD1 for D (5 bases). There are 12 residues in the CDR3. Trimming took off 5 bases at V and 2 bases at J, with 6 bases between the two ends. CDR1 is SGHAT, CDR2 FQNNGV, per germline. The CDR3 DNA reads TGTGCCAGCAGCCGACAGAACTATGGCTACACCTTC. It specifies CASSRQNYGYTF.

The rearrangement joins TRBV19 to TRBJ1-5; D perhaps matches TRBD1 (5 bases). There are 14 residues in the CDR3. V lost 7 bases and J lost 1, with 11 bases in between. Germline V CDR1 and CDR2: LNHDA, SQIVND (reference sequence). Here the CDR3 reads CASTEGRSNQPQHF. CDR3 sequence (DNA): TGTGCCAGTACTGAGGGGCGAAGCAATCAGCCCCAGCATTTT.

The chain has TRBV7-2 and TRBJ2-1; a weak D match, TRBD2 (7 bases). Germline V gene lookup returns CDR1 SGHTA and CDR2 FQGNSA. Trimming took 1 base from V and 4 from J, leaving 14 bases between them. CDR3 length: 16 residues. Written as DNA, the CDR3 is TGTGCCAGCAGCTTAGGAGGGGGGACTACTTACAATGAGCAGTTCTTC. It is translated as CASSLGGGTTYNEQFF.

The chain uses TRBV9 and TRBJ2-2, with TRBD2 as a possible D gene (5 bases). V lost 4 bases to trimming and J lost 2 bases, with 9 bases between them. The CDR3 is 14 amino acids. Looked up from germline, CDR1 is SGDLS and CDR2 is YYNGEE. In nucleotides, the CDR3 is TGTGCCAGCAGCCTAGCCACCAACACCGGGGAGCTGTTTTTT. It encodes CASSLATNTGELFF.

The chain has TRBV2 and TRBJ2-5, with D perhaps matching TRBD2 (5 bases). V was clipped by 1 base and J by 6 bases, with 18 bases between them. This CDR3 has 16 amino acids. CDR1 is SNHLY and CDR2 is FYNNEI in the germline V gene. CDR3 loop: CASSEVSLARRQTQYF. The CDR3 DNA reads as TGTGCCAGCAGTGAAGTCTCCTTAGCGCGACGACAGACCCAGTACTTC.

The chain carries TRBV9 and TRBJ2-1, with D possibly TRBD2 on 6 matching bases. In germline, CDR1 is SGDLS, CDR2 YYNGEE. There are 16 residues in the CDR3. The V end lost 3 bases, the J end lost 0 bases, and 13 bases lay between the germline ends. Here the CDR3 reads CASSAIAASSYNEQFF. The CDR3 DNA follows: TGTGCCAGCAGCGCTATAGCGGCAAGCTCCTACAATGAGCAGTTCTTC.

The chain is built from TRBV19 and TRBJ1-5; D might be TRBD1 (5 bases). Trimming removed 3 bases at V and 7 bases at J, with 10 bases between. The CDR3 consists of 13 residues. Germline V gene data show CDR1 as LNHDA and CDR2 as SQIVND (reference sequence). The CDR3 nucleotides are TGTGCCAGTAGTATGAGAAGGGGACAGCCCCAGCATTTT. Amino acids: CASSMRRGQPQHF.

This chain links TRBV9 with TRBJ2-3, with TRBD2 matching 12 bases. After removal of 4 bases from V and 3 bases from J, the junction contained 6 bases not matched to a gene. The CDR3 spans 16 residues. Germline assignment: CDR1 SGDLS and CDR2 YYNGEE. CDR3 bases: TGTGCCAGCAGCTCCCGGACTAGCGGGGCTACAGATACGCAGTATTTT. Its protein is CASSSRTSGATDTQYF.

The rearrangement uses TRBV5-1 and TRBJ2-1; weak D call: TRBD2 (7 bases). Between the trimmed V and J ends, which lost 4 bases and 7 bases, there was a span of 18 bases. The CDR3 runs to 15 residues. Germline assignment: CDR1 SGHRS and CDR2 YFSETQ. CDR3 DNA sequence: TGCGCCAGCAGCCCCGGGGGGCCGGGGTTGAATGAGCAGTTCTTC. It codes for CASSPGGPGLNEQFF. The full variable domain, in which reference TRBV5-1 and TRBJ2-1 provide the parts outside the CDR3, is KAGVTQTPRYLIKTRGQQVTLSCSPISGHRSVSWYQQTPGQGLQFLFEYFSETQRNKGNFPGRFSGRQFSNSRSEMNVSTLELGDSALYLCASSPGGPGLNEQFFGPGTRLTVL.

In the case of this clone: Other nucleotide sequences from this sample produce the same CDR3. V gene TRBV28 combines with J gene TRBJ2-5; maybe TRBD2 (7 bases). V lost 6 bases, J lost 5 bases, and 10 bases lay in between. The CDR3 is made up of 12 amino acids. Germline lookup yields CDR1 MDHEN and CDR2 SYDVKM. The DNA of the CDR3 is TGTGCCAGCAGACGGGGGGCTGAGACCCAGTACTTC. Protein product: CASRRGAETQYF. The whole variable domain, remainder taken from reference TRBV28 and TRBJ2-5, is DVKVTQSSRYLVKRTGEKVFLECVQDMDHENMFWYRQDPGLGLRLIYFSYDVKMKEKGDIPEGYSVSREKKERFSLILESASTNQTSMYLCASRRGAETQYFGPGTRLLVL.

The chain joins TRBV5-1 to TRBJ1-5, with TRBD1 as a possible D gene (5 bases). Germline CDR1 SGHRS, CDR2 YFSETQ. The CDR3 consists of 16 residues. The V and J ends lost 2 bases and 4 bases respectively, with 16 bases between them. CDR3 sequence (DNA): TGCGCCAGCAGCTTTGGGACCAGGGAATCAAATCAGCCCCAGCATTTT. This codes for CASSFGTRESNQPQHF.

This chain joins TRBV7-2 and TRBJ2-5; no clear D. Per germline, CDR1 SGHTA and CDR2 FQGNSA. The CDR3 is made up of 15 amino acids. The V end lost 5 bases, the J end lost 1 base, and 14 bases lay between the germline ends. This CDR3 is CASSIRGGSQETQYF. The CDR3 coding sequence is TGTGCCAGCAGCATTAGAGGCGGCAGCCAAGAGACCCAGTACTTC. The full variable domain, its missing parts supplied by reference TRBV7-2 and TRBJ2-5, is GAGVSQSPSNKVTEKGKDVELRCDPISGHTALYWYRQSLGQGLEFLIYFQGNSAPDKSGLPSDRFSAERTGGSVSTLTIQRTQQEDSAVYLCASSIRGGSQETQYFGPGTRLLVL.

The rearrangement joins TRBV30 to TRBJ2-7; no definite D call. The length of the CDR3 is 14 residues. V was cut by 0 bases and J by 5 bases, with 14 bases left in between. Germline CDR1 reads GTSNPN; CDR2 reads SVGIG (reference sequence). The DNA of the CDR3 is TGTGCCTGGAGTGTAGGGTCTAGGAATAACGAGCAGTACTTC. Its translation is CAWSVGSRNNEQYF.

The chain has TRBV5-1 and TRBJ2-7, with TRBD2 matching 9 bases. V gave up 4 bases and J gave up 9 bases; unmatched junction bases: 17. This CDR3 has 16 residues. Germline V gene lookup returns CDR1 SGHRS and CDR2 YFSETQ. The CDR3 is CASSPIFSGSPTGQYF. DNA of the CDR3: TGCGCCAGCAGCCCGATCTTTAGCGGGAGCCCAACCGGGCAGTACTTC.

V usage is TRBV5-5 and J usage is TRBJ2-5, with TRBD2 as a possible D gene (6 bases). The CDR3 is 15 amino acids. V shed 1 base and J shed 5 bases, with 15 bases lying between them. Germline assignment: CDR1 SGHKS and CDR2 YYEKEE (reference sequence). CDR3 sequence reads: CASSLYAGRGETQYF. The CDR3 DNA reads as TGTGCCAGCAGCTTGTATGCGGGACGGGGGGAGACCCAGTACTTC.

In its sample, this clone was seen once. The chain recombines TRBV9 with TRBJ2-3, with D possibly being TRBD1 (5 bases). The CDR3 has 15 amino acids. V was cut by 1 base and J by 6 bases, with 15 bases left in between. The germline gives CDR1 SGDLS, CDR2 YYNGEE. The CDR3 loop reads CASSVLVGVTDTQYF. CDR3 nucleotides: TGTGCCAGCAGCGTACTCGTAGGGGTTACCGATACGCAGTATTTT.

The chain combines TRBV9 with TRBJ2-2; weak D call: TRBD1 (5 bases). Germline CDR1 SGDLS, CDR2 YYNGEE. V dropped 4 bases and J dropped 1 base, with 11 bases sitting between them. The CDR3 spans 15 residues. The CDR3 protein is CASSQVTGNTGELFF. The CDR3 coding sequence is TGTGCCAGCAGCCAAGTTACAGGGAACACCGGGGAGCTGTTTTTT. Using reference TRBV9 and TRBJ2-2 for the parts outside the CDR3, the full variable domain is DSGVTQTPKHLITATGQRVTLRCSPRSGDLSVYWYQQSLDQGLQFLIQYYNGEERAKGNILERFSAQQFPDLHSELNLSSLELGDSALYFCASSQVTGNTGELFFGEGSRLTVL.

DNA of the CDR3: TGTGCCAGCAGTGAAGCGCGGGGGCAGCCCCAGCATTTT. This translates into CASSEARGQPQHF. The genes are TRBV6-1 and TRBJ1-5; D possibly corresponds to TRBD1 (5 bases). Per germline, CDR1 MNHNS and CDR2 SASEGT. Trimming removed 0 bases at V and 7 bases at J, with 7 bases between. This CDR3 spans 13 amino acids.

This chain joins TRBV11-3 and TRBJ2-1; no reliable D call. The CDR3 is made up of 13 amino acids. CDR1 is SGHNT, CDR2 YENEEA, per germline. The germline V and J ends were trimmed by 0 bases and 9 bases, with 9 bases remaining between them. In DNA, the CDR3 is TGTGCCAGCAGCTTAGATATAGGCCCTGAGCAGTTCTTC. Translation gives CASSLDIGPEQFF.

The chain links TRBV27 to TRBJ1-2, with D tentatively TRBD1 (5 bases). The CDR3 is 19 amino acids. Trimming shortened V by 2 bases and J by 1 base, and 23 bases separated the two germline ends. CDR1 MNHEY and CDR2 SMNVEV come from the germline V gene (reference sequence). The CDR3 reads CASSLVYRDPYVGNYGYTF. CDR3 DNA: TGTGCCAGCAGTTTAGTCTACCGGGACCCCTACGTAGGTAACTATGGCTACACCTTC.

The chain links TRBV5-4 to TRBJ2-1; D is perhaps TRBD2 (5 bases). Trimming pared 2 bases from V and 7 bases from J, leaving 10 bases between. The germline CDR1 and CDR2 sequences are SGHNT and YYREEE (reference sequence). This CDR3 is built from 13 residues. CDR3 nucleotides: TGTGCCAGCAGCTTCCCGGGGTGGAATGAGCAGTTCTTC. Its protein product is CASSFPGWNEQFF.

The V call is TRBV28, the J call TRBJ1-5, with D hard to call. There are 14 residues in the CDR3. The V end was cut by 7 bases, the J end by 12 bases, with 22 bases between. The germline gives CDR1 MDHEN, CDR2 SYDVKM. This CDR3 reads CASITTLNPSLQHF. The CDR3 nucleotides are TGTGCCAGCATCACAACCCTCAACCCCTCGCTCCAGCATTTT.

This rearrangement joins TRBV5-1 to TRBJ2-3; D perhaps matches TRBD2 (6 bases). The germline V gene has CDR1 SGHRS and CDR2 YFSETQ. The CDR3 is 15 residues long. The germline V and J ends were trimmed by 4 bases and 2 bases, with 14 bases remaining between them. The CDR3 DNA follows: TGCGCCAGCAGCCCCGAGAGCGGGCCCACAGATACGCAGTATTTT. It codes for CASSPESGPTDTQYF.

In nucleotides, the CDR3 is TGCGCCAGCAGCGGATGGGGACAGACAAATGAAAAACTGTTTTTT. It encodes CASSGWGQTNEKLFF. The gene calls are TRBV4-1 and TRBJ1-4, with 7 bases lining up with TRBD1. The CDR3 has 15 residues. The V gene end was trimmed by 5 bases and the J gene end by 5 bases; junction bases not matched to a gene: 8. Germline-derived CDR1 and CDR2 are MGHRA and YSYEKL.